The 26 T cell receptor beta chains below were found in one sample sequenced in a study of human thymus T cells. Data came from immunoSEQ multiplex PCR; TCRdb stores just in-frame clones and leaves some out. The repertoire has roughly 130,000 clones, about 93% of them found once; the top ten carry around 0.025%. Resections obtained during corrective heart surgery supplied the thymus tissue. Sequenced: thymus tissue. Receptors originate from a boy younger than two with a congenital heart defect but otherwise immunologically healthy.

This clone has just one count. At one of its ends the junction is not consistent with the germline gene, which may arise from a read error. The J gene is TRBJ1-2, the V gene TRBV6-1; TRBD1 agrees at 12 bases. CDR3 length: 14 amino acids. CDR1 and CDR2 (germline): MNHNS, SASEGT. This CDR3 is CASRGDRGLNGHTF. CDR3 bases: TGTGCCAGCAGGGGGGACAGGGGGCTTAATGGCCACACCTTC.

V usage is TRBV12-5 and J usage is TRBJ2-7, with no clear D. Trimming took off 2 bases at V and 7 bases at J, with 24 bases between the two ends. Looked up from germline, CDR1 is LGHNT and CDR2 is FRNRAP. This CDR3 region has 17 residues. CDR3 sequence: CASGLLPRWRGPLEQYF. CDR3 coding DNA: TGTGCTAGTGGTTTGCTTCCTCGGTGGCGCGGCCCCCTGGAGCAGTACTTC.

This clone was recorded only once. CDR3 region: CASSGPLTGTGAPYEQYF. The DNA for the CDR3 is TGTGCCAGCAGTGGGCCGTTAACCGGGACAGGAGCCCCCTACGAGCAGTACTTC. The V call is TRBV2, the J call TRBJ2-7; TRBD1 matches at 8 bases. The ends lost 4 bases at V and 2 bases at J; junction bases unmatched: 16. CDR1 is SNHLY and CDR2 is FYNNEI in the germline V gene. This CDR3 contains 18 residues.

This CDR3 reads CASSKAQEQYF. In nucleotides, the CDR3 is TGTGCCAGCAGCAAAGCGCAAGAGCAGTACTTC. V and J are TRBV21-1 and TRBJ2-7. TRBV21-1 is recorded as a pseudogene. CDR3 length: 11 residues.

The chain combines TRBV4-1 with TRBJ2-6; D might be TRBD2 (5 bases). Germline CDR1 is MGHRA and CDR2 is YSYEKL. The CDR3 covers 21 residues. Between the trimmed V and J ends, which lost 2 bases and 0 bases, there was a span of 23 bases. The CDR3 coding sequence is TGCGCCAGCAGCCAACTACCCCTGAGGGCCGCAGCCTGCTCTGGGGCCAACGTCCTGACTTTC. Amino acid sequence: CASSQLPLRAAACSGANVLTF.

The rearrangement links TRBV5-1 to TRBJ1-1; D is unclear. The V gene's germline CDR1 is SGHRS and CDR2 YFSETQ. The V end lost 3 bases, the J end lost 1 base, and 16 bases lay between the germline ends. The CDR3 spans 16 residues. In DNA, the CDR3 is TGCGCCAGCAGCTCTTACTCGGTAGAAGAGAACACTGAAGCTTTCTTT. It specifies CASSSYSVEENTEAFF. The variable domain in full, completed from reference TRBV5-1 and TRBJ1-1, reads KAGVTQTPRYLIKTRGQQVTLSCSPISGHRSVSWYQQTPGQGLQFLFEYFSETQRNKGNFPGRFSGRQFSNSRSEMNVSTLELGDSALYLCASSSYSVEENTEAFFGQGTRLTVV.

The V and J genes are TRBV10-3 and TRBJ2-6; D assignment may be TRBD1 or TRBD2 (5 bases each). Germline loops: CDR1 ENHRY, CDR2 SYGVKD. The CDR3 is 23 residues long. Trimming cost V 6 bases and J 0 bases, with 33 bases left between them. The DNA for the CDR3 is TGTGCCATCAGCGCCGTCCCCCACCGGGACCCCCTCGGGGTGCGCTCTGGGGCCAACGTCCTGACTTTC. Protein sequence: CAISAVPHRDPLGVRSGANVLTF.

The chain employs TRBV7-2 and TRBJ1-1, with TRBD1 matching over 10 bases. V was clipped by 6 bases and J by 1 base; unmatched bases: 11. Germline V gene lookup returns CDR1 SGHTA and CDR2 FQGNSA. CDR3 size: 17 residues. This CDR3 is CASSCRDRGKENTEAFF. The CDR3, as DNA: TGTGCCAGCAGTTGTAGGGACAGGGGAAAGGAGAACACTGAAGCTTTCTTT.

This clone was seen only a few times. For the CDR3, the DNA is TGCGCCAGCAGTCACCTCGGCCTGAACACTGAAGCTTTCTTT. Its protein product is CASSHLGLNTEAFF. This sequence joins TRBV10-1 and TRBJ1-1; D gene unclear. Germline values: CDR1 WNHNN, CDR2 SYGVQD (reference sequence). The CDR3 contains 14 residues. Deletions cut 5 bases from V and 0 bases from J, with 10 bases between.

The chain links TRBV5-1 to TRBJ1-2; 7 positions agree with TRBD1. The CDR3 extends over 14 amino acids. Trimming took 2 bases from V and 4 from J; bases not matched to a gene: 5. Germline CDR1 reads SGHRS; CDR2 reads YFSETQ. CDR3 sequence reads: CASSLYRGFYGYTF. CDR3 bases: TGCGCCAGCAGCTTATACAGGGGCTTCTATGGCTACACCTTC.

As DNA, the CDR3 is TGCGCCAGCAGCTTGTACTCCGGGACAGTGGAGTCCACAACTAATGAAAAACTGTTTTTT. It codes for CASSLYSGTVESTTNEKLFF. The chain links TRBV5-1 to TRBJ1-4; TRBD1 aligns across 7 bases. CDR3 length equals 20 residues. Per the germline V gene, CDR1 is SGHRS and CDR2 is YFSETQ. Germline trimming cut 1 base from V and 0 bases from J; bases unmatched to any gene: 15.

For the CDR3, the DNA is TGTGCCAGCAGCTCTTCTCAGGGGACGGAGACCCAGTACTTC. Protein product: CASSSSQGTETQYF. V and J are TRBV11-2 and TRBJ2-5; TRBD1 might be the D (6 bases). CDR3 length: 14 amino acids. Germline lookup yields CDR1 SGHAT and CDR2 FQNNGV. V was shortened by 4 bases and J by 5 bases, with 14 bases between the two germline ends.

V usage is TRBV11-2 and J usage is TRBJ2-3; 10 bases are shared with TRBD2. The germline gives CDR1 SGHAT, CDR2 FQNNGV. This CDR3 comprises 14 residues. V shed 9 bases, J shed 5 bases, and the junction held 8 bases outside the gene matches. The CDR3 spells CASTGTSVGDTQYF. CDR3 coding DNA: TGTGCCAGTACCGGGACTAGCGTGGGAGATACGCAGTATTTT.

Only one count was recorded for this clone. The chain recombines TRBV5-5 with TRBJ1-5; TRBD1 aligns across 10 bases. In germline, CDR1 is SGHKS, CDR2 YYEKEE (reference sequence). The CDR3 is 18 amino acids. V shed 4 bases and J 1 base; nucleotides not matched to a gene: 11. CDR3 in amino acids: CASSLNALDRGSNQPQHF. In DNA form, the CDR3 reads TGTGCCAGCAGCCTAAACGCCTTGGACAGGGGGAGCAATCAGCCCCAGCATTTT.

The chain is built from TRBV4-3 and TRBJ2-1; possibly TRBD2 for D (5 bases). The CDR3 runs to 19 residues. The V gene lost 0 bases and the J gene lost 5 bases, with 23 bases spanning the gap. The V gene's germline CDR1 is LGHNA and CDR2 YSLEER. The CDR3 loop reads CASSQDPAGLKNPHNEQFF. CDR3 bases: TGCGCCAGCAGCCAAGATCCTGCGGGTCTAAAGAATCCCCACAATGAGCAGTTCTTC.

The chain joins TRBV28 to TRBJ1-5, with unresolved D. CDR1 and CDR2 (germline): MDHEN, SYDVKM. Trimming pared 3 bases from V and 5 bases from J, leaving 23 bases between. The CDR3 spans 18 residues. In DNA form, the CDR3 reads TGTGCCAGCAGTTTTCGGACGTGGCCAGACCTCCCCGATCAGCCCCAGCATTTT. Translating it yields CASSFRTWPDLPDQPQHF.

The chain employs TRBV5-1 and TRBJ1-5, with 9 bases fitting TRBD1. The CDR3 has 19 amino acids. Germline lookup yields CDR1 SGHRS and CDR2 YFSETQ. V was clipped by 7 bases and J by 2 bases; unmatched bases: 19. The CDR3 DNA reads TGCGCCAGCCCCAACCTAGACAGGGGGTATGGGTTACGCAATCAGCCCCAGCATTTT. It encodes CASPNLDRGYGLRNQPQHF. Variable domain in full (rest from reference TRBV5-1 and TRBJ1-5): KAGVTQTPRYLIKTRGQQVTLSCSPISGHRSVSWYQQTPGQGLQFLFEYFSETQRNKGNFPGRFSGRQFSNSRSEMNVSTLELGDSALYLCASPNLDRGYGLRNQPQHFGDGTRLSIL.

This clone was seen only a few times. In DNA form, the CDR3 reads TGTGCCAGCAGCGCCGGTGAGGAGACCCAGTACTTC. Its translation: CASSAGEETQYF. This chain connects TRBV2 to TRBJ2-5; D uncertain. Germline-derived CDR1 and CDR2 are SNHLY and FYNNEI. There are 12 residues in the CDR3. V was clipped by 6 bases and J by 5 bases, with 10 bases between them.

The chain links TRBV5-4 to TRBJ2-6, with D unresolved. The V end was cut by 2 bases, the J end by 0 bases, with 6 bases between. This CDR3 spans 15 amino acids. Germline assignment: CDR1 SGHNT and CDR2 YYREEE (reference sequence). The CDR3 DNA sequence: TGTGCCAGCAGCTTTCTATCCTCTGGGGCCAACGTCCTGACTTTC. Translation: CASSFLSSGANVLTF. Full variable domain (missing parts from reference TRBV5-4 and TRBJ2-6): ETGVTQSPTHLIKTRGQQVTLRCSSQSGHNTVSWYQQALGQGPQFIFQYYREEENGRGNFPPRFSGLQFPNYSSELNVNALELDDSALYLCASSFLSSGANVLTFGAGSRLTVL.

This clone was recorded once. The CDR3 loop is CATSRMDRVGEKLFF. CDR3 DNA sequence: TGTGCCACCAGCAGGATGGACAGGGTTGGTGAAAAACTGTTTTTT. The V call is TRBV15, the J call TRBJ1-4; 8 bases are a match to TRBD1. The CDR3 is made up of 15 amino acids. The V gene end was trimmed by 3 bases and the J gene end by 7 bases; junction bases not matched to a gene: 7. Germline V CDR1 and CDR2: LNHNV, YYDKDF (reference sequence).

The chain carries TRBV23-1 and TRBJ1-5; D gene ambiguous. TRBV23-1 is annotated as an ORF whose role is uncertain. The CDR3 covers 16 residues. V was shortened by 7 bases and J by 0 bases, with 16 bases between the two germline ends. The CDR3 is CASTARNYASNQPQHF. CDR3 nucleotide sequence: TGCGCCAGCACCGCCCGAAACTACGCTAGCAATCAGCCCCAGCATTTT.

The chain uses TRBV29-1 and TRBJ1-1; 8 bases match TRBD1. J gave up 0 bases and V 4 bases, and 13 bases lay outside the gene matches. Germline assignment: CDR1 SQVTM and CDR2 ANQGSEA. The CDR3 is made up of 17 amino acids. CDR3 residues: CSVGWTGRGLMNTEAFF. The CDR3 bases are TGCAGCGTTGGTTGGACAGGGCGAGGTTTAATGAACACTGAAGCTTTCTTT.

The chain joins TRBV4-3 to TRBJ1-2; possibly TRBD1 for D (6 bases). The CDR3 is 15 residues long. Germline CDR1 is LGHNA and CDR2 is YSLEER. The V end was cut by 5 bases, the J end by 8 bases, with 21 bases between. The CDR3 sequence is CASSEVTGKNGGYTF. In nucleotides, the CDR3 is TGCGCCAGCAGCGAAGTTACAGGGAAAAACGGCGGCTACACCTTC.

The chain couples TRBV6-4 to TRBJ1-4; D is uncertain. The V gene's germline CDR1 is MRHNA and CDR2 SNTAGT. The V end was cut by 5 bases, the J end by 0 bases, with 13 bases between. This CDR3 contains 16 residues. In DNA, the CDR3 is TGTGCCAGCAGTCACAGCTTGCCTGCAACTAATGAAAAACTGTTTTTT. Protein: CASSHSLPATNEKLFF.

This chain joins TRBV9 and TRBJ1-5, with no clear D. Per germline, CDR1 SGDLS and CDR2 YYNGEE. This CDR3 has 14 residues. Trimming pared 0 bases from V and 1 base from J, leaving 5 bases between. This chain's CDR3 is CASSVEGSNQPQHF. CDR3 bases: TGTGCCAGCAGCGTAGAGGGAAGCAATCAGCCCCAGCATTTT.

The genes are TRBV4-3 and TRBJ2-7, with D unresolved. V was trimmed by 0 bases and J by 5 bases, leaving 17 bases between them. Germline V gene lookup returns CDR1 LGHNA and CDR2 YSLEER. CDR3 size: 16 residues. CDR3 amino acids: CASSQDEELRVHEQYF. CDR3 sequence (DNA): TGCGCCAGCAGCCAAGATGAGGAGCTTAGAGTCCACGAGCAGTACTTC.